This TCR beta chain was sequenced for a study of molecular identifiers for immune sequencing clone quantification. MiXCR, applied by TCRdb to the PCR reads, yields one record per CDR3 protein. The table includes roughly 55,000 distinct CDR3 sequences, around 34% detected once. The CDR3 covers 16 residues. J gave up 3 bases and V 0 bases, and 5 bases lay outside the gene matches. Germline-derived CDR1 and CDR2 are LGHNA and YSLEER. This receptor was identified in a human donor in good health. Some libraries in this study had Jurkat cell RNA spiked in. Sequenced sample: naive CD8+ T cells from blood, with Jurkat cell RNA spiked in. As to subset: FACS-sorted CD8+CD4-CCR7+CD45RA+ naive T cells. This chain uses TRBV4-3 with TRBJ2-7, with 10 bases fitting TRBD1. For the CDR3, the DNA is TGCGCCAGCAGCCAAGAGAGGACAGGGGGGAGCTACGAGCAGTACTTC. Protein sequence: CASSQERTGGSYEQYF.